One sample yielded the 13 T cell receptor beta chains listed below, sequenced in a study of blood T cells in healthy people across ages. A sample-barcoded 5' primer and a J-beta primer mix were used in a second PCR of about 7 to 12 cycles. From the 5' RACE reads, TCRdb called clonotypes with MiXCR, one entry per CDR3 protein. Counted here are around 970,000 distinct CDR3 sequences, around 54% occurring once; the ten biggest clones make up about a fifth. Sequencing was carried out using blood. These receptors came from a woman aged 60 to 75 in good health.

This clonotype was detected a few times. This chain connects TRBV30 to TRBJ2-7, with 13 bases matching TRBD2. The CDR3 spans 15 residues. Trimming cost V 1 base and J 6 bases; bases outside gene matches: 6. CDR1 and CDR2 (germline): GTSNPN, SVGIG (reference sequence). The CDR3 loop reads CAWSGTSGRLGEQYF. CDR3 bases: TGTGCCTGGAGTGGGACTAGCGGGAGACTTGGCGAGCAGTACTTC. Together with reference TRBV30 and TRBJ2-7, the CDR3 gives the full variable domain: SQTIHQWPATLVQPVGSPLSLECTVEGTSNPNLYWYRQAAGRGLQLLFYSVGIGQISSEVPQNLSASRPQDRQFILSSKKLLLSDSGFYLCAWSGTSGRLGEQYFGPGTRLTVT.

The chain uses TRBV6-1 and TRBJ2-7, with TRBD2 identical over 11 bases. Germline V CDR1 and CDR2: MNHNS, SASEGT. There are 17 residues in the CDR3. V shed 6 bases and J 0 bases; nucleotides not matched to a gene: 10. The CDR3 DNA sequence: TGTGCCAGCAGGAACGCCGGGACTAGCGGAAGCTCCTACGAGCAGTACTTC. Its translation is CASRNAGTSGSSYEQYF.

There are a few counts of this clonotype. CDR3 in DNA: TGCGCCAGCAGCCAAAGCCCTGTGGCGGGAGGTTACAATGAGCAGTTCTTC. This codes for CASSQSPVAGGYNEQFF. This chain uses TRBV4-1 with TRBJ2-1; 8 bases map to TRBD2. The germline V gene has CDR1 MGHRA and CDR2 YSYEKL. Losses at the gene ends were 2 bases for V and 4 bases for J; bases not matched to a gene: 10. This CDR3 has 17 residues.

As regards this clonotype: A much larger clone lies a single base off, so this may be a read error. This chain joins TRBV7-2 and TRBJ2-7; 7 bases map to TRBD1. The junction had 10 bases not matched to a gene; V was cut back by 5 bases and J by 3 bases. This CDR3 is 15 amino acids long. CDR1 SGHTA and CDR2 FQGNSA come from the germline V gene. The CDR3: CASSVGTVGVYEQYF. The CDR3 DNA reads TGTGCCAGCAGCGTAGGGACAGTCGGGGTCTACGAGCAGTACTTC.

This clonotype was seen more than once but under ten times. The rearrangement links TRBV20-1 to TRBJ1-5, with 7 bases aligning to TRBD1. This CDR3 spans 13 amino acids. In germline, CDR1 is DFQATT, CDR2 SNEGSKA (reference sequence). The V gene end was trimmed by 3 bases and the J gene end by 3 bases; junction bases not matched to a gene: 2. CDR3 region: CSASGQVNQPQHF. The DNA of the CDR3 is TGCAGTGCTAGCGGACAGGTCAATCAGCCCCAGCATTTT.

The rearrangement uses TRBV5-1 and TRBJ2-4; 10 nucleotides line up with TRBD1. The DNA end is a closer match to TRBJ2-7, so the J assignment may be wrong. The CDR3 runs to 15 residues. The germline gives CDR1 SGHRS, CDR2 YFSETQ. The CDR3 reads CASSKSGTGDYEQYF. CDR3 DNA: TGCGCCAGCTCCAAGTCCGGGACAGGGGATTACGAGCAGTACTTC.

The chain has TRBV7-3 and TRBJ2-7, with 7 bases lining up with TRBD2. The germline CDR1 and CDR2 sequences are SGHTA and FQGTGA. J lost 6 bases, V lost 4 bases, and 6 bases had no gene match. The CDR3 covers 13 residues. The CDR3, as DNA: TGTGCCAGCAGCTGCGGGGCTAGCGGCGAGCAGTACTTC. Amino acid sequence: CASSCGASGEQYF.

This clonotype was counted many times. This chain uses TRBV29-1 with TRBJ2-7, with 8 bases matching TRBD1. This CDR3 region has 15 residues. With V trimmed by 7 bases and J by 5 bases, 16 bases remained unmatched. Germline V lookup: CDR1 SQVTM, CDR2 ANQGSEA. The CDR3 bases are TGCAGCGCCACAAGGCATGGGACAGGCAGGGACGAGCAGTACTTC. Its protein is CSATRHGTGRDEQYF.

J is TRBJ2-7 and V is TRBV15; 9 nucleotides line up with TRBD1. CDR1 and CDR2 (germline): LNHNV, YYDKDF (reference sequence). Germline trimming cut 0 bases from V and 5 bases from J; bases unmatched to any gene: 2. CDR3 size: 14 residues. CDR3 region: CATSRDRDRDEQYF. CDR3 DNA: TGTGCCACCAGCAGAGATCGGGACAGGGACGAGCAGTACTTC. Looking up the rest from reference TRBV15 and TRBJ2-7 gives the full variable domain: DAMVIQNPRYQVTQFGKPVTLSCSQTLNHNVMYWYQQKSSQAPKLLFHYYDKDFNNEADTPDNFQSRRPNTSFCFLDIRSPGLGDTAMYLCATSRDRDRDEQYFGPGTRLTVT.

As regards this clonotype: At one end the junction does not follow the germline gene, possibly because of a read error. The chain combines TRBV12-3 or TRBV12-4 with TRBJ2-4; the D is unclear. This CDR3 is built from 15 residues. For the CDR3, the DNA is TGTGCCAGCAGCTTAGACGGGTTAGCCAAAAACATTCAGTACTTC. Its protein product is CASSLDGLAKNIQYF.

This chain connects TRBV14 to TRBJ2-3; 10 positions match TRBD2. Trimming at V came to 3 bases and at J to 2 bases, leaving 5 bases not matched to a gene. The CDR3 is 16 residues long. Germline V gives CDR1 SGHDN, CDR2 FVKESK. CDR3 nucleotide sequence: TGTGCCAGCAGCCATGGACTAGCGGCCCACACAGATACGCAGTATTTT. It specifies CASSHGLAAHTDTQYF.

This clonotype appeared a few times. V gene TRBV28 combines with J gene TRBJ2-4; D gene unclear. Germline V gene lookup returns CDR1 MDHEN and CDR2 SYDVKM. Trimming pared 4 bases from V and 7 bases from J, leaving 8 bases between. The CDR3 spans 12 residues. The CDR3, as DNA: TGTGCCAGCAGTTCCCCCCCGAACATTCAGTACTTC. Translating it yields CASSSPPNIQYF.

This chain connects TRBV27 to TRBJ1-1, with D possibly matching TRBD1 (6 bases). This CDR3 has 14 residues. Per the germline V gene, CDR1 is MNHEY and CDR2 is SMNVEV (reference sequence). V was shortened by 3 bases and J by 9 bases, with 17 bases between the two germline ends. CDR3 region: CASSFASGQMKAFF. In DNA, the CDR3 is TGTGCCAGCAGTTTCGCCTCTGGACAGATGAAAGCTTTCTTT.